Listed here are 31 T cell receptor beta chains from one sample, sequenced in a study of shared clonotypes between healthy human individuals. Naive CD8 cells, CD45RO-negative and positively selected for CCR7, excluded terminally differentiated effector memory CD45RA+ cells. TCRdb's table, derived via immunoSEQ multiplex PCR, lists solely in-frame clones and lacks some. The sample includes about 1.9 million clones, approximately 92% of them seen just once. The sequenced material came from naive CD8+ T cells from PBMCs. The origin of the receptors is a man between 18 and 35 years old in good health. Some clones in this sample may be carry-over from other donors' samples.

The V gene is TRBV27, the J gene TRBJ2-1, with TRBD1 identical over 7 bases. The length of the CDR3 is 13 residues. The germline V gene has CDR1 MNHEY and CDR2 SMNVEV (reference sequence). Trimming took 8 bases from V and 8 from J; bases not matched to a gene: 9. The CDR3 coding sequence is TGTGCCAGCGGATCAAACAGGGGTGATGAGCAGTTCTTC. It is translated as CASGSNRGDEQFF.

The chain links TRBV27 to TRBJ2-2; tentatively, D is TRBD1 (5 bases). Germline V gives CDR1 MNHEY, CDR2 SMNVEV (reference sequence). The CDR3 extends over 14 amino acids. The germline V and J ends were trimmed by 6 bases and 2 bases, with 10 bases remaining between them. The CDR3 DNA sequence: TGTGCCAGCAGATCCGGACAAAACACCGGGGAGCTGTTTTTT. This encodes CASRSGQNTGELFF.

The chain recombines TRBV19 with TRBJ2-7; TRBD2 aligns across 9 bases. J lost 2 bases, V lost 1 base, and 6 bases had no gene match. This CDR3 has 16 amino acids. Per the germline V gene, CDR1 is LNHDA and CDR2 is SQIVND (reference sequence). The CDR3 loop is CASSIALGTSTYEQYF. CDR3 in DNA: TGTGCCAGTAGTATAGCTCTAGGGACTAGCACCTACGAGCAGTACTTC.

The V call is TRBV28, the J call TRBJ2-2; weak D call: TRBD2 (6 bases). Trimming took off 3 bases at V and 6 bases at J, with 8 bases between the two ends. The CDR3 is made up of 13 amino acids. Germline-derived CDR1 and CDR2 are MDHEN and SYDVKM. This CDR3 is CASSFGGAGELFF. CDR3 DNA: TGTGCCAGCAGTTTCGGGGGAGCCGGGGAGCTGTTTTTT.

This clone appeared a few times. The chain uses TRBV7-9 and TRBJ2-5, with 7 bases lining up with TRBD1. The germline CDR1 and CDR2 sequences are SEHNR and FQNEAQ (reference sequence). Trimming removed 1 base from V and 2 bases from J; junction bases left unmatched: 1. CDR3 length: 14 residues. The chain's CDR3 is CASSLGGQQETQYF. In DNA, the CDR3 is TGTGCCAGCAGCTTAGGGGGACAGCAAGAGACCCAGTACTTC.

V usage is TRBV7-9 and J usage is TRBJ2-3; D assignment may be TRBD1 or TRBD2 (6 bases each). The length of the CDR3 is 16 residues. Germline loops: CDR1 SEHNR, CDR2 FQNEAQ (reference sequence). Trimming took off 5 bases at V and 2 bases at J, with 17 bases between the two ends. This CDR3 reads CASSPEGGLFTDTQYF. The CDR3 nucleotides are TGTGCCAGCAGCCCGGAGGGGGGACTGTTCACAGATACGCAGTATTTT.

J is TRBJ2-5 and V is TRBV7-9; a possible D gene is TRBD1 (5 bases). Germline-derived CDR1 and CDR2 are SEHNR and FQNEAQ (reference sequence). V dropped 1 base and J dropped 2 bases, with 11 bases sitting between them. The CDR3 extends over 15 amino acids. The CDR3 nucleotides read TGTGCCAGCAGCTTAGTGCAGGGTTTACAAGAGACCCAGTACTTC. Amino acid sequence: CASSLVQGLQETQYF.

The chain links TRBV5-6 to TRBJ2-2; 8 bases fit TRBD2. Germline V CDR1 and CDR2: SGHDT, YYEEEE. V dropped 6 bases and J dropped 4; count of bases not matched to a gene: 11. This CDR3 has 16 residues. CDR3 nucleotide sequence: TGTGCCAGCACCCCAACTAGCGGTTACCTCACCGGGGAGCTGTTTTTT. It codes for CASTPTSGYLTGELFF.

In nucleotides, the CDR3 is TGCGCCAGCAGCCAAACGGCGGGAGGACAAGAGACCCAGTACTTC. It codes for CASSQTAGGQETQYF. The chain recombines TRBV4-1 with TRBJ2-5; 8 nucleotides agree with TRBD2. Looked up from germline, CDR1 is MGHRA and CDR2 is YSYEKL. Trimming cost V 2 bases and J 2 bases; bases outside gene matches: 4. The length of the CDR3 is 15 residues.

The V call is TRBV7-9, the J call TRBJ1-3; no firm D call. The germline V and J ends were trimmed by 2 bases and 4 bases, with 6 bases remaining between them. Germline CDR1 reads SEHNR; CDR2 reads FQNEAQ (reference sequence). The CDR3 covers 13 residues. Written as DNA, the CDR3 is TGTGCCAGCAGCTTATGGCCGGGAAACACCATATATTTT. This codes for CASSLWPGNTIYF.

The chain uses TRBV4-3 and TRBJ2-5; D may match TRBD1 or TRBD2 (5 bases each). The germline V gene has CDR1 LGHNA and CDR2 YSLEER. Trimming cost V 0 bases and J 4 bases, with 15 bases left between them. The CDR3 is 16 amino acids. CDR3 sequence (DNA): TGCGCCAGCAGCCAAGATTGGGACGGGAAAGCAGAGACCCAGTACTTC. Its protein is CASSQDWDGKAETQYF.

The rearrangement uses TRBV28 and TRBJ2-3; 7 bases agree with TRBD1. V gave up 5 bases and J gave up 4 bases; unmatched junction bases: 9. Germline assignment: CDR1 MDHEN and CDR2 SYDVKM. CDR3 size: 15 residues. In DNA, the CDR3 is TGTGCCAGCAGTGTGAAACAGGGGCGCCCAGATACGCAGTATTTT. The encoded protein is CASSVKQGRPDTQYF. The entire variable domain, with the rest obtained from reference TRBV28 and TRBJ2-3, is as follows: DVKVTQSSRYLVKRTGEKVFLECVQDMDHENMFWYRQDPGLGLRLIYFSYDVKMKEKGDIPEGYSVSREKKERFSLILESASTNQTSMYLCASSVKQGRPDTQYFGPGTRLTVL.

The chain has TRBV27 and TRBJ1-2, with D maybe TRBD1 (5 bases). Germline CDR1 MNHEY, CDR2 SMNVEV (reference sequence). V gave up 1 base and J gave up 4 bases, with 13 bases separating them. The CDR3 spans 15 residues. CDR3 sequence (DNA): TGTGCCAGCAGTTTATTTCCGGGGGGAGGCTATGGCTACACCTTC. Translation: CASSLFPGGGYGYTF.

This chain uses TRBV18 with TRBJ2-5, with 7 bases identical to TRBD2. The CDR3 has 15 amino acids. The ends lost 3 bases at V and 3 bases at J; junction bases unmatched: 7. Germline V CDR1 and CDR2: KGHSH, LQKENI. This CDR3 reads CASSPAGENKETQYF. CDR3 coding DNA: TGTGCCAGCTCACCGGCGGGGGAAAATAAAGAGACCCAGTACTTC.

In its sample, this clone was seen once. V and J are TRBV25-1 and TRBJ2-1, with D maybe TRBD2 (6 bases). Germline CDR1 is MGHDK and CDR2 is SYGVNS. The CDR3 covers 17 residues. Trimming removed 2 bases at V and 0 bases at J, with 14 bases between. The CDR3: CASSEVSGLISYNEQFF. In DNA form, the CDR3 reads TGTGCCAGCAGTGAAGTTAGCGGACTAATCTCCTACAATGAGCAGTTCTTC.

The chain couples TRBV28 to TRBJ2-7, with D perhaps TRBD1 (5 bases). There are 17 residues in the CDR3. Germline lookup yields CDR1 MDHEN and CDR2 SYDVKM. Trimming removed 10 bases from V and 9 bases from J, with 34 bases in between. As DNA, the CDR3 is TGTGCCATAAGGTCCGACAAGGACAAAACAGTATTACGAGGGCAGTACTTC. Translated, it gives CAIRSDKDKTVLRGQYF.

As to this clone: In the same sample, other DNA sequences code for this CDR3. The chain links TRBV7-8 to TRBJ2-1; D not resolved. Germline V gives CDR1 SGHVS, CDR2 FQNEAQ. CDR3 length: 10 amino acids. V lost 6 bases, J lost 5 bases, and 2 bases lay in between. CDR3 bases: TGTGCCAGCAGTCACAATGAGCAGTTCTTC. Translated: CASSHNEQFF.

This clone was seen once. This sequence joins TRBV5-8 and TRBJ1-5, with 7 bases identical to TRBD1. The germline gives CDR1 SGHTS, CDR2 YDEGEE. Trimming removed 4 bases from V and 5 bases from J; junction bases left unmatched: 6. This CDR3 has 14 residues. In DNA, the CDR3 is TGTGCCAGCAGCACCACAGGGGAGCATCAGCCCCAGCATTTT. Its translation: CASSTTGEHQPQHF. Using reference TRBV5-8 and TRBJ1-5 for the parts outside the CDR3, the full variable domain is EAGVTQSPTHLIKTRGQQATLRCSPISGHTSVYWYQQALGLGLQFLLWYDEGEERNRGNFPPRFSGRQFPNYSSELNVNALELEDSALYLCASSTTGEHQPQHFGDGTRLSIL.

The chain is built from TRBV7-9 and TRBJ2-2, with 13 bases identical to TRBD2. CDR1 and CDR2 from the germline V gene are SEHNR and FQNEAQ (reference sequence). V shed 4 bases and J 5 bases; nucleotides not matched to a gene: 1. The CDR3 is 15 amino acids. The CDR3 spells CASSSGLAGTGELFF. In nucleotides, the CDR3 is TGTGCCAGCAGCTCGGGACTAGCGGGAACCGGGGAGCTGTTTTTT.

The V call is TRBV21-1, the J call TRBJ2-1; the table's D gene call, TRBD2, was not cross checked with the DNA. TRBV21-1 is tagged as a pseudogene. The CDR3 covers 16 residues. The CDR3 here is CASSSNSGASYNEQFF. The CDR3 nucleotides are TGTGCCAGCAGCAGTAATAGCGGGGCCTCCTACAATGAGCAGTTCTTC.

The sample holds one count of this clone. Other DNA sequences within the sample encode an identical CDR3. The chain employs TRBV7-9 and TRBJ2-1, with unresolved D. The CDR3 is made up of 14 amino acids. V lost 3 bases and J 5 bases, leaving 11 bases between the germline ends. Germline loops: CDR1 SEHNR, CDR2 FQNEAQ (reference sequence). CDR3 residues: CASSFPGPDNEQFF. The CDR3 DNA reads TGTGCCAGCAGCTTCCCGGGCCCCGACAATGAGCAGTTCTTC.

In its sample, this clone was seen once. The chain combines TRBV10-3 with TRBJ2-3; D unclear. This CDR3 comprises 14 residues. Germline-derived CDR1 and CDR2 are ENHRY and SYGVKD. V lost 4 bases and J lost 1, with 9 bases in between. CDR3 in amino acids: CAISGAGGTDTQYF. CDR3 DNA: TGTGCCATCAGTGGGGCTGGGGGCACAGATACGCAGTATTTT.

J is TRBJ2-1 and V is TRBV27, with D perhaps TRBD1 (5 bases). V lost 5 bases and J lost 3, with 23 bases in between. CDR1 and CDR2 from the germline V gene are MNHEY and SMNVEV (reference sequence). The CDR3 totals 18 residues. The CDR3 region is CASSPLTDLGDLYNEQFF. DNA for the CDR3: TGTGCCAGCAGTCCGCTGACTGACCTAGGGGATCTCTACAATGAGCAGTTCTTC.

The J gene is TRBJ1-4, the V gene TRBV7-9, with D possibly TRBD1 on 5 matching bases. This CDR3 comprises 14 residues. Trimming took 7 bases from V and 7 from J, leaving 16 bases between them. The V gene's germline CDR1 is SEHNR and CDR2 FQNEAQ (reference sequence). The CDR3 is CASNGPAGGEKLFF. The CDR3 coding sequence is TGTGCCAGCAACGGACCGGCGGGGGGTGAAAAACTGTTTTTT.

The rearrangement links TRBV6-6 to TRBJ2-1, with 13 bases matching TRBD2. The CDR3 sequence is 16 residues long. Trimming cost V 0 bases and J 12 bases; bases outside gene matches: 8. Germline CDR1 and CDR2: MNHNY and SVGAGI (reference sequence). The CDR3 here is CASSYSSGLAGVAQFF. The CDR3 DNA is TGTGCCAGCAGTTACTCGAGTGGACTAGCGGGAGTTGCGCAGTTCTTC.

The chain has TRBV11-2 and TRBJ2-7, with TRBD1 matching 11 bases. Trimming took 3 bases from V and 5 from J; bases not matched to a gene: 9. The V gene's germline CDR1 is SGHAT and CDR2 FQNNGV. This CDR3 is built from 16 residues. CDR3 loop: CASSFDGQGALDEQYF. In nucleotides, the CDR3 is TGTGCCAGCAGCTTCGACGGACAGGGGGCATTAGACGAGCAGTACTTC.

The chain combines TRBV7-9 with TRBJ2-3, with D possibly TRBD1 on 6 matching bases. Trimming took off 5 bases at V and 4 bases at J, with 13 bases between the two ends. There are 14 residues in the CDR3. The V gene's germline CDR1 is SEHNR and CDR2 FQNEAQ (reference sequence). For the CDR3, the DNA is TGTGCCAGCAGCCGGGACATAAGCGCAGATACGCAGTATTTT. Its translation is CASSRDISADTQYF.

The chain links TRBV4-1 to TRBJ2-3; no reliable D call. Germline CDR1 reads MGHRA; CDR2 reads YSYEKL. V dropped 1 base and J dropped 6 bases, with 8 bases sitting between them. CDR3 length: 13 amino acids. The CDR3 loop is CASSQATADTQYF. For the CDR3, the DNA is TGCGCCAGCAGCCAAGCAACGGCGGATACGCAGTATTTT.

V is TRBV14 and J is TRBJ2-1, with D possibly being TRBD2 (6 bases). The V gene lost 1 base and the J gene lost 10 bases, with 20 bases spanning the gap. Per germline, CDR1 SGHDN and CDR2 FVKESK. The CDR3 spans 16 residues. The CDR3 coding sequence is TGTGCCAGCAGCCAAGTCCGGGCCCCGTGGGGGGTAGAGCAGTTCTTC. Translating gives CASSQVRAPWGVEQFF.

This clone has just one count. The CDR3 loop is CASSLQGIALSLYF. CDR3 bases: TGTGCCAGCAGTTTACAAGGAATAGCTTTGAGTCTGTACTTC. J is TRBJ2-7 and V is TRBV28; D is uncertain. The CDR3 length is 14 residues. Per germline, CDR1 MDHEN and CDR2 SYDVKM. The V gene lost 2 bases and the J gene lost 12 bases, with 20 bases spanning the gap.

CDR3: CASTILASGYEQYF. CDR3 in DNA: TGTGCCAGCACCATATTGGCTAGCGGGTACGAGCAGTACTTC. The V gene is TRBV6-1, the J gene TRBJ2-7; 8 nucleotides line up with TRBD2. Germline V lookup: CDR1 MNHNS, CDR2 SASEGT. Unmatched junction bases numbered 9, after V lost 7 bases and J lost 4 bases. The CDR3 length is 14 residues.